This T cell receptor (beta chain) was identified in a study of T cells expressing NK-cell markers. For each CDR3 protein, TCRdb gives one entry from its re-call of the 5' RACE reads, without DNA. Across 500,000 to 700,000 distinct CDR3 sequences, the top ten clones capture roughly 3.5% of the sample. The CDR3 length is 13 residues. The sample comprised blood T cells: a sorted CD56 or NKG2C T cell subset, CD4+ or CD8+ T cells, or bulk PBMC T cells (not recorded which). V gene TRBV12-3 or TRBV12-4 combines with J gene TRBJ1-3. The source of this sequence is a man between 18 and 35 years old in good health. CDR3 residues: CASSFLIKNTIYF.